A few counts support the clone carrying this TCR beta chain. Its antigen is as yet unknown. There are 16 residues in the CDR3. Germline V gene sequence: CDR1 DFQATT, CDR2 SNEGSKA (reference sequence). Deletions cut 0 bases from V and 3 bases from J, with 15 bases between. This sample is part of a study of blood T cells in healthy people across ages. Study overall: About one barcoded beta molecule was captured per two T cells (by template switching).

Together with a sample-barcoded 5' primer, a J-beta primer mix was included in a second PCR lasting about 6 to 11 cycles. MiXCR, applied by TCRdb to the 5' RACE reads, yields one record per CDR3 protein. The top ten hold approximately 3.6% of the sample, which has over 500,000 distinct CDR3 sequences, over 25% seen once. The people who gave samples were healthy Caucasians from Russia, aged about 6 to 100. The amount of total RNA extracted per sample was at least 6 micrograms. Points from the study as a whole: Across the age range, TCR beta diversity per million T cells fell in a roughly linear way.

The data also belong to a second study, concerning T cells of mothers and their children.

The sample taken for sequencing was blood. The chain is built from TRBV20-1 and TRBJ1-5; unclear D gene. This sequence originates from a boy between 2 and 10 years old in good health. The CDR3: CSARDPHAYPNQPQHF. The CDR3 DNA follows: TGCAGTGCTAGAGATCCCCACGCCTATCCCAATCAGCCCCAGCATTTT.